In this sample, the clone carrying this T cell receptor (beta chain) turned up many times. Its antigen is still unknown. The data originate from a study of naive and memory T cell subsets. The beta constant-region primer was an equimolar mix of two oligonucleotides covering TRBC1 and TRBC2. Four rounds of PCR amplified the ligated cDNA using nested alpha and beta constant-region primers plus SP2. An oligonucleotide with the SP2 primer and a 12-nucleotide UMI was ligated to the cDNA 3' end. Via MiXCR, TCRdb re-called the UMI-ligation and nested PCR reads, giving one row per CDR3 protein. Of more than 120,000 distinct CDR3 sequences in the sample, 15% to 20% were seen once. Broader study findings: In naive cells, over 95% of TCR sequences were seen only once. Naive repertoires, especially CD8, held a few larger clonotypes, possibly memory cells re-expressing CD45RA.

Separate alpha and beta amplification began at the second PCR step. CDR1 and CDR2 (germline): SGDLS, YYNGEE. This CDR3 region has 12 residues. Deletions cut 3 bases from V and 7 bases from J, with 10 bases between. The chain is built from TRBV9 and TRBJ1-1; a weak D match, TRBD1 (5 bases). Sequencing was performed on naive CD8+ T cells from blood. The TCR sequence derives from a human donor in good health. CDR3 coding DNA: TGTGCCAGCAGCGCCTCAGGGATTGAAGCTTTCTTT. It specifies CASSASGIEAFF. The full variable domain, in which reference TRBV9 and TRBJ1-1 provide the parts outside the CDR3, is DSGVTQTPKHLITATGQRVTLRCSPRSGDLSVYWYQQSLDQGLQFLIQYYNGEERAKGNILERFSAQQFPDLHSELNLSSLELGDSALYFCASSASGIEAFFGQGTRLTVV.